This T cell receptor beta chain was captured by sequencing in a study of blood T cell repertoires in COVID-19. For the study at large: Whether acute or convalescent, the COVID-19 samples came from the United States, Italy and Spain. Sources were T cells, B-cell-depleted T cells, or PBMCs; the material itself was cDNA or gDNA.

Original methodology: The assay estimated nucleated cells by amplifying reference gene primers. Repertoires were generated with immunoSEQ multiplex PCR, while TCRdb's copy carries only in-frame clones and drops some. V, J and clone size are taken as reported in that table, and D and trimming were inferred from the DNA itself. The table shows around 60,000 clones, with approximately 87% occurring only once. V shed 4 bases, J shed 8 bases, and the junction held 11 bases outside the gene matches. The CDR3 runs 15 residues. Per the germline V gene, CDR1 is SGDLS and CDR2 is YYNGEE. The chain has TRBV9 and TRBJ2-1; 8 nucleotides agree with TRBD1. The TCR was taken from a human donor in a cohort sampled during active COVID-19. Sequenced material: peripheral blood. The CDR3, as DNA: TGTGCCAGCAGCTCCATTAACCAGGGGGCTGATGAGCAGTTCTTC. This codes for CASSSINQGADEQFF.